This is a list of T cell receptor beta chains from one sample in a study of T cell responses to AZD1222 COVID-19 vaccine. Profiling relied on immunoSEQ multiplex PCR, and the TCRdb table lists in-frame clones only, not all of them. The sample lists about 170,000 clones; 90% to 95% were seen once. Sequenced material: peripheral blood, taken on day 0 of AZD1222 vaccination. The origin of the receptors is an adult in good health. Both conserved end residues are part of each CDR3. The order of the fields is J gene, V gene, D gene, clone size, CDR3 protein, CDR3 DNA. The D gene is left open where the match is weak. Size is omitted from some rows. Given values are once, few, many or a class for expanded clones.

>TRBJ1-5|TRBV2|TRBD1|.
CASSVGQENSNQPQHF
TGTGCCAGCAGTGTGGGACAGGAAAATTCCAATCAGCCCCAGCATTTT
>TRBJ2-7|TRBV10-1|.|.
CASSEGGYEQYF
TGCGCCAGCAGTGAGGGGGGCTACGAGCAGTACTTC
>TRBJ2-7|TRBV7-6|.|.
CASSRRSGRDEQYF
TGTGCCAGCAGCAGAAGGTCAGGGCGTGACGAGCAGTACTTC
>TRBJ2-1|TRBV7-9|.|.
CASSLLAEQFF
TGTGCCAGCAGCTTATTGGCTGAGCAGTTCTTC
>TRBJ2-7|TRBV6-5|.|.
CASSLNRETYEQYF
TGTGCCAGCAGTCTCAATAGGGAAACCTACGAGCAGTACTTC
>TRBJ1-2|TRBV6-5|.|.
CASSYDHRDTYGYTF
TGTGCCAGCAGTTACGATCACCGGGACACCTATGGCTACACCTTC
>TRBJ1-6|TRBV19|.|.
CASSIDYVGSPLHF
TGTGCCAGTAGTATAGATTATGTAGGATCACCCCTCCACTTT
>TRBJ1-5|TRBV28|TRBD1|.
CASSFGTASNQPQHF
TGTGCCAGCAGTTTCGGGACAGCAAGCAATCAGCCCCAGCATTTT
>TRBJ2-5|TRBV7-2|TRBD2|.
CASSLDRAGGRQTQYF
TGTGCCAGCAGCTTAGACAGAGCGGGGGGGCGGCAGACCCAGTACTTC
>TRBJ2-1|TRBV29-1|TRBD2|.
CSVEAPAGETYNEQFF
TGCAGCGTTGAAGCCCCAGCGGGGGAGACTTACAATGAGCAGTTCTTC
>TRBJ2-3|TRBV27|.|.
CASSLLRISDTQYF
TGTGCCAGCAGTTTATTAAGGATTTCAGATACGCAGTATTTT
>TRBJ1-6|TRBV12-3/TRBV12-4|.|.
CASSSGYSPLHF
TGTGCCAGCAGTTCAGGGTATTCACCCCTCCACTTT
>TRBJ1-2|TRBV12-3/TRBV12-4|TRBD1|.
CASKRDRVYGYTF
TGTGCCAGCAAAAGGGACAGAGTATATGGCTACACCTTC
>TRBJ2-7|TRBV27|TRBD2|.
CASSLLREPPYEQYF
TGTGCCAGCAGTTTATTGCGGGAGCCGCCCTACGAGCAGTACTTC
>TRBJ1-6|TRBV29-1|TRBD1|.
CSAQGTAGSPLHF
TGCAGCGCCCAGGGGACAGCCGGTTCACCCCTCCACTTT
>TRBJ1-5|TRBV27|.|.
CASSFRHFNQPQHF
TGTGCCAGCAGTTTTCGACACTTCAATCAGCCCCAGCATTTT
>TRBJ1-5|TRBV19|.|.
CASSMGVRSNQPQHF
TGTGCCAGTAGTATGGGTGTGAGAAGCAATCAGCCCCAGCATTTT
>TRBJ1-5|TRBV6-5|.|once
CASEIRIGNQPQHF
TGTGCCAGCGAGATAAGGATTGGCAATCAGCCCCAGCATTTT
>TRBJ2-3|TRBV5-1|TRBD1|.
CASSGTGGRNTQYF
TGCGCCAGCAGCGGCACAGGGGGGAGGAATACGCAGTATTTT
>TRBJ1-4|TRBV18|.|.
CASSPGATNEKLFF
TGTGCCAGCTCACCAGGGGCAACTAATGAAAAACTGTTTTTT
>TRBJ2-5|TRBV7-2|.|.
CASSESRETQYF
TGTGCCAGCAGCGAGAGCAGGGAGACCCAGTACTTC
>TRBJ1-4|TRBV6-5|.|.
CASSYKPRDNEKLFF
TGTGCCAGCAGTTATAAGCCGAGGGATAATGAAAAACTGTTTTTT
>TRBJ1-2|TRBV2|.|.
CASSVQGINYGYTF
TGTGCCAGCAGTGTCCAGGGGATTAACTATGGCTACACCTTC
>TRBJ2-1|TRBV27|TRBD2|.
CASSSLAGGPHNEQFF
TGTGCCAGCAGTTCCCTAGCGGGAGGGCCCCACAATGAGCAGTTCTTC
>TRBJ1-5|TRBV23-1|.|.
CASRQAQHF
TGCGCCAGCAGGCAAGCCCAGCATTTT
>TRBJ2-3|TRBV27|TRBD1|.
CASSLSWTGAVSGTDTQYF
TGTGCCAGCAGTTTATCTTGGACAGGGGCCGTATCGGGGACAGATACGCAGTATTTT
>TRBJ2-3|TRBV29-1|TRBD1|.
CSVEVVQGPTDTQYF
TGCAGCGTTGAGGTCGTACAGGGGCCCACAGATACGCAGTATTTT
>TRBJ2-1|TRBV3-1/TRBV3-2|TRBD2|.
CASSQARTSQGNEQFF
TGTGCCAGCAGCCAAGCACGGACTAGTCAAGGCAATGAGCAGTTCTTC
>TRBJ2-1|TRBV6-5|.|.
CASSYVRQVGTSQFF
TGTGCCAGCAGTTACGTAAGGCAGGTTGGGACTTCGCAGTTCTTC
>TRBJ1-3|TRBV5-6|.|.
CASSLAGNTIYF
TGTGCCAGCAGCTTGGCTGGAAACACCATATATTTT
>TRBJ1-6|TRBV5-1|.|.
CASSFVEGDSPLHF
TGCGCCAGCAGCTTTGTGGAGGGGGATTCACCCCTCCACTTT
>TRBJ1-2|TRBV5-5|.|.
CASSYRTDLRIYGYTF
TGTGCCAGCAGCTATCGGACAGACCTAAGGATCTATGGCTACACCTTC
>TRBJ1-1|TRBV15|TRBD1|.
CATSSRDRGIGNTEAFF
TGTGCCACCAGCAGCCGGGACAGGGGGATAGGGAACACTGAAGCTTTCTTT